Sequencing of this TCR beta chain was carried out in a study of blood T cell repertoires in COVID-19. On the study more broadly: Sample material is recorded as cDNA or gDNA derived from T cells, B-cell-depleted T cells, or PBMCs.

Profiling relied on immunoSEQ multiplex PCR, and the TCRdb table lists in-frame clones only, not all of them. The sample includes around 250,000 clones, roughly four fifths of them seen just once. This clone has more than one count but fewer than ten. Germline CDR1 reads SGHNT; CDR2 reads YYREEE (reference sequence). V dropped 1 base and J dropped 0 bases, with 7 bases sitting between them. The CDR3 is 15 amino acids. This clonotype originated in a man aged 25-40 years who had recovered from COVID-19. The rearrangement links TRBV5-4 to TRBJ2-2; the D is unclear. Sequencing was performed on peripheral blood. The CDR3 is CASSLSSANTGELFF. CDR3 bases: TGTGCCAGCAGCTTGTCCTCAGCGAACACCGGGGAGCTGTTTTTT.